These T cell receptor beta chains were read from a single sample in a study of identical twins. TCRdb itself ran the 5' RACE reads through MiXCR, one entry per CDR3 protein. The data contain roughly 770,000 distinct CDR3 sequences, roughly 20% of them singletons. These records were also assigned to another study, of T cells expressing NK-cell markers.

The sample comprised PBMCs. Receptor source: a woman between 18 and 29 years old in good health. Both conserved end residues are part of each CDR3. The D gene is left open where the match is weak. Not all rows give a size; the values are once, few, many and, for expanded clones, a class.

TRBJ1-5 - - TRBV27 TGTGCCAGCAGCATCGATTGGACGAGTTTGTCCCAGCATTTT CASSIDWTSLSQHF
TRBJ1-2 - few TRBV20-1 TGCAGTCCGAGTCTCGTAGGAGGCTACACCTTC CSPSLVGGYTF
TRBJ2-1 TRBD2 few TRBV5-6 TGTGCCAGCAGCTTCGGGACTAGTAATGAGCAGTTCTTC CASSFGTSNEQFF
TRBJ2-1 - - TRBV20-1 TGCAGTGCCTACTCCGGGACTCTACAAACCTGGCAGTTCTTC CSAYSGTLQTWQFF
TRBJ2-1 - many TRBV12-3/TRBV12-4 TGTGCCAGCAGTAGCGGTGGCGATGAGCAGTTCTTC CASSSGGDEQFF
TRBJ2-7 - few TRBV12-3/TRBV12-4 TGTGCCAGCAGTTTACAGGGAGTTAACGAGCAGTACTTC CASSLQGVNEQYF
TRBJ2-3 - - TRBV5-1 TGCGCCAGCAGCACGGGGGCTCCTAGTAGCACAGATACGCAGTATTTT CASSTGAPSSTDTQYF
TRBJ2-5 - many TRBV3-1 TGTGCCAGCAGCCAAGAAATTGGGGGATCGGAGACCCAGTACTTC CASSQEIGGSETQYF
TRBJ1-2 - few TRBV5-1 TGCGCCAGCAGCCAGACAGTTAACTATGGCTACACCTTC CASSQTVNYGYTF
TRBJ2-7 TRBD2 - TRBV25-1 TGTGCCAGCAGTGATAGCGGGACCTTCGGATACGAGCAGTACTTC CASSDSGTFGYEQYF
TRBJ2-2 - many TRBV6-4 TGTGCCAGCAGTGACTCTAGCACCGGGGAGCTGTTTTTT CASSDSSTGELFF
TRBJ2-1 - - TRBV5-1 TGCGCCAGCAGCTTGGGCCACCGGGGATCCTACAATGAGCAGTTCTTC CASSLGHRGSYNEQFF
TRBJ2-1 TRBD2 - TRBV5-1 TGCGCCAGCAGCGATCTAGCGGGAGTGGGCGATGAGCAGTTCTTC CASSDLAGVGDEQFF
TRBJ2-7 - - TRBV10-1 TGCGCCAGCACCGGTCGGGGCGTGAGCTCCTACGAGCAGTACTTC CASTGRGVSSYEQYF
TRBJ1-2 TRBD1 few TRBV29-1 TGCAGCGTTGAAGAGACGGTCAGAGGACAGGGAGTTCTAGGCTACACCTTC CSVEETVRGQGVLGYTF
TRBJ2-7 - - TRBV18 TGTGCCAGCTCACGTAGCAGGGGACAAACCTACGAGCAGTACTTC CASSRSRGQTYEQYF
TRBJ2-1 TRBD1 - TRBV6-1 TGTGCCAGCAGTAGACAGGGGTTACCCTACAATGAGCAGTTCTTC CASSRQGLPYNEQFF
TRBJ2-5 - few TRBV20-1 TGCAGTGCTAGAGAGGACGGCGGGATTCGGGGGGAGACCCAGTACTTC CSAREDGGIRGETQYF
TRBJ1-4 - - TRBV14 TGTGCCAGCAGCCAAGTCGGGGGATCGGGTAAAAAACTGTTTTTT CASSQVGGSGKKLFF
TRBJ1-1 - - TRBV29-1 TGCAGCGTTAAACAGGGTGCAGCTTTCTTT CSVKQGAAFF
TRBJ2-1 TRBD2 many TRBV5-1 TGCGCCAGCAGCTTAGGACTAGCGGGAGGCAGTGAGCAGTTCTTC CASSLGLAGGSEQFF
TRBJ1-4 TRBD1 few TRBV5-1 TGCGCCAGCAGCCCCGGGACAGGATATGAAAAACTGTTTTTT CASSPGTGYEKLFF
TRBJ2-5 TRBD2 - TRBV9 TGTGCCAGCAGCGTAAACCCCAGTTTAGCGGGAGAACGGGAGACCCAGTACTTC CASSVNPSLAGERETQYF
TRBJ2-3 TRBD2 many TRBV11-1 TGTGCCAGCAGCTTAGGGCTAGCGGGAGTCTCTCGTTTGGATACGCAGTATTTT CASSLGLAGVSRLDTQYF
TRBJ1-4 - - TRBV5-1 TGCGCCAGCAGCCCTTCTTCCACTAGAACTAATGAAAAACTGTTTTTT CASSPSSTRTNEKLFF
TRBJ1-4 - - TRBV29-1 TGCAGCGCCCAATCCGCACGGTGGGGCAAACTGTTTTTT CSAQSARWGKLFF
TRBJ2-1 - few TRBV9 TGTGCCAGCAGCGTAGATGCGGGCACCTACAATGAGCAGTTCTTC CASSVDAGTYNEQFF
TRBJ2-3 TRBD1 - TRBV20-1 TGCAGTGCTATCCAGACAGGGACAGATACGCAGTATTTT CSAIQTGTDTQYF
TRBJ1-2 - - TRBV25-1 TGTGCCAGCAGTGAATTTTGGTATAAGGATGGCTACACCTTC CASSEFWYKDGYTF
TRBJ2-5 - few TRBV6-5 TGTGCCAGCAGTTACAGGGGGGAGGTGTGGGAGACCCAGTACTTC CASSYRGEVWETQYF
TRBJ1-5 TRBD1 few TRBV7-9 TGTGCCAGCAGCCAGACAGGGAATCAGCCCCAGCATTTT CASSQTGNQPQHF
TRBJ1-5 - few TRBV12-3/TRBV12-4 TGTGCCAGCAGCCCCGGCCGGCTGAGCAATCAGCCCCAGCATTTT CASSPGRLSNQPQHF
TRBJ2-3 TRBD2 - TRBV5-4 TGTGCCAGCAGGGCTAGCGGGGCCGACACAGATACGCAGTATTTT CASRASGADTDTQYF
TRBJ2-6 - few TRBV5-1 TGCGCCAGCAGCTCGTACAGGAGAACTGGGGCCAACGTCCTGACTTTC CASSSYRRTGANVLTF
TRBJ2-4 TRBD2 few TRBV12-3/TRBV12-4 TGTGCCAGCAGGGAAACTAGCGGTAAAAACATTCAGTACTTC CASRETSGKNIQYF
TRBJ2-3 - few TRBV4-1 TGCGCCAGCAGCCAAGTTCTCCCGGGGATCAAGAAAGATACGCAGTATTTT CASSQVLPGIKKDTQYF
TRBJ2-1 - - TRBV29-1 TGCAGCGTTGTCTACAATGAGCAGTTCTTC CSVVYNEQFF
TRBJ2-5 - many TRBV12-3/TRBV12-4 TGTGCCAGCAGTGATAGCACTCGGATGGAGACCCAGTACTTC CASSDSTRMETQYF
TRBJ1-5 TRBD1 - TRBV12-3/TRBV12-4 TGTGCCAGCGGACAGGAATATAGCAATCAGCCCCAGCATTTT CASGQEYSNQPQHF
TRBJ2-7 TRBD2 few TRBV4-3 TGCGCCAGCAGCCAAGGAAAACTAGCGGGCTCCTACGAGCAGTACTTC CASSQGKLAGSYEQYF
TRBJ2-7 - - TRBV9 TGTGCCAGCAGCGTAGAAAGCGGCACCGAGCAGTACTTC CASSVESGTEQYF
TRBJ2-7 - - TRBV12-3/TRBV12-4 TGTGCCAGCAGCCAAGAACCTTACGAGCAGTACTTC CASSQEPYEQYF
TRBJ2-7 TRBD1 few TRBV5-1 TGCGCCAGCAGCGTGACAGGGGGGAACTCCTACGAGCAGTACTTC CASSVTGGNSYEQYF
TRBJ1-1 - - TRBV7-8 TGTGCCAGCAGCTTAGTGCTCCGCAGGTCGAACACTGAAGCTTTCTTT CASSLVLRRSNTEAFF
TRBJ1-5 - - TRBV12-3/TRBV12-4 TGTGCCAGCAGTTCCGACGCACAGCCCCAGCATTTT CASSSDAQPQHF
TRBJ2-3 TRBD2 few TRBV7-9 TGTGCCAGCCCCAGCGGGAGCCAGGATACGCAGTATTTT CASPSGSQDTQYF
TRBJ1-1 - few TRBV7-2 TGTGCCAGCAGCCCGCAAGGGGGGAGTGGGACTGAAGCTTTCTTT CASSPQGGSGTEAFF
TRBJ1-1 - few TRBV11-1 TGTGCCAGTGGCGGAACGATGAGGACTGAAGCTTTCTTT CASGGTMRTEAFF
TRBJ2-6 - few TRBV11-1 TGTGCCAGCAGCTTAGCGCTCGTCAGAACCTATCTCTCTGGGGCCAACGTCCTGACTTTC CASSLALVRTYLSGANVLTF
TRBJ2-1 - few TRBV7-2 TGTGCCAGCAGCTTAATAAGTTCGGTAGGGATGAATGAGCAGTTCTTC CASSLISSVGMNEQFF
TRBJ2-1 TRBD2 few TRBV7-9 TGTGCCAGCAGCTTCAGAGCGGGAGGGCCTGAGGAGCAGTTCTTC CASSFRAGGPEEQFF
TRBJ2-1 - many TRBV4-1 TGCGCCAGCAGCCAAAGGTTGGACAGCGGAGCACACAATGAGCAGTTCTTC CASSQRLDSGAHNEQFF
TRBJ2-1 TRBD2 few TRBV7-2 TGTGCCAGCAGCGGACTAGCCTTATACAATGAGCAGTTCTTC CASSGLALYNEQFF
TRBJ2-7 - once TRBV4-2 TGTGCCAGCAGCCAGGACATCTCCTACGAGCAGTACTTC CASSQDISYEQYF
TRBJ2-7 TRBD2 few TRBV20-1 TGCTGTGCTAGAATCATGTCTTCTAGCGGGAGATCCTACGAGCAGTACTTC CCARIMSSSGRSYEQYF